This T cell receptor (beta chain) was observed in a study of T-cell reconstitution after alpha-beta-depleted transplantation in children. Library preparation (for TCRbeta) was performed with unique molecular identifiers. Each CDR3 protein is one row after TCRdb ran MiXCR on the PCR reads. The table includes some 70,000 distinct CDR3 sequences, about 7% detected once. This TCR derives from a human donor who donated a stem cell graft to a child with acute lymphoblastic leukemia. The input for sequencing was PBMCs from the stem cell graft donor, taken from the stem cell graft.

In DNA, the CDR3 is TGTGCCAGCCACGAGAAGGGTATTCAGCCCCAGCATTTT. It is translated as CASHEKGIQPQHF. This chain links TRBV19 with TRBJ1-5; no firm D call. CDR3 length: 13 residues. The germline V gene encodes CDR1 LNHDA and CDR2 SQIVND (reference sequence). V was trimmed by 9 bases and J by 6 bases, leaving 15 bases between them.